The 10 T cell receptor beta chains given below trace back to one sample, sequenced in a study of cytomegalovirus exposure and HLA in healthy donors. The PCR employed 60 Vbeta primers together with 13 Jbeta primers. The protocol was immunoSEQ multiplex PCR, while the TCRdb copy is restricted to in-frame clones and leaves out a portion. The data contain 120,000 or so clones, around 81% of them singletons. The sequenced material came from PBMCs. These receptors were collected from a female donor in good health and CMV-seronegative.

This rearrangement joins TRBV5-4 to TRBJ2-1; D perhaps matches TRBD2 (5 bases). V lost 0 bases to trimming and J lost 14 bases, with 15 bases between them. The CDR3 is made up of 13 amino acids. Germline-derived CDR1 and CDR2 are SGHNT and YYREEE (reference sequence). DNA for the CDR3: TGTGCCAGCAGCTTGGCACCCGGACTGGCCGAGTTCTTC. It encodes CASSLAPGLAEFF.

The chain joins TRBV11-3 to TRBJ1-1, with D possibly TRBD1 on 5 matching bases. This CDR3 spans 13 amino acids. V was clipped by 0 bases and J by 6 bases, with 8 bases between them. Germline V gives CDR1 SGHNT, CDR2 YENEEA. The CDR3 spells CASSLDGGAEAFF. CDR3 DNA: TGTGCCAGCAGCTTAGACGGGGGGGCTGAAGCTTTCTTT.

V gene TRBV20-1 combines with J gene TRBJ1-2; no reliable D call. Germline assignment: CDR1 DFQATT and CDR2 SNEGSKA (reference sequence). The CDR3 has 11 amino acids. CDR3 bases: TGCGCTGGTGTCGGTAACTATGGCTACACCTTC. Encoded protein: CAGVGNYGYTF.

This clone was seen a single time. V and J are TRBV5-5 and TRBJ1-2; 7 bases are a match to TRBD1. CDR1 is SGHKS, CDR2 YYEKEE, per germline (reference sequence). The CDR3 contains 15 residues. The V and J ends lost 4 bases and 4 bases, in that order; junction bases with no gene match: 10. This CDR3 is CASSPDVRDSYGYTF. CDR3 DNA: TGTGCCAGCAGCCCCGACGTTCGGGACAGCTATGGCTACACCTTC.

The V and J genes are TRBV10-3 and TRBJ2-5; 8 bases align to TRBD1. Germline CDR1 is ENHRY and CDR2 is SYGVKD. The length of the CDR3 is 14 residues. Trimming took 6 bases from V and 2 from J; bases not matched to a gene: 5. This chain's CDR3 is CAIRGDRGQETQYF. The CDR3 DNA reads TGTGCCATCAGGGGTGACAGGGGTCAAGAGACCCAGTACTTC.

The chain has TRBV5-4 and TRBJ2-1, with D unclear. This CDR3 is 14 amino acids long. V was trimmed by 5 bases and J by 1 base, leaving 10 bases between them. Looked up from germline, CDR1 is SGHNT and CDR2 is YYREEE (reference sequence). The CDR3: CASRAAGSYNEQFF. CDR3 DNA sequence: TGTGCCAGCAGGGCAGCCGGGTCCTACAATGAGCAGTTCTTC.

Concerning this clone itself: Its ends do not fully match the called genes, so a read error is possible. The V gene is TRBV7-9, the J gene TRBJ2-7; 14 nucleotides agree with TRBD2. Germline V gene sequence: CDR1 SEHNR, CDR2 FQNEAQ (reference sequence). The CDR3 is 17 amino acids. This chain's CDR3 is CSSSLAPGLAGDYEQYF. Written as DNA, the CDR3 is TGTTCCAGCAGCTTAGCCCCGGGACTAGCGGGGGACTACGAGCAGTACTTC.

The chain carries TRBV2 and TRBJ2-1; TRBD2 matches at 9 bases. Germline V gives CDR1 SNHLY, CDR2 FYNNEI. The trim removed 9 bases at V and 8 bases at J, leaving 8 bases unmatched. This CDR3 contains 13 residues. The CDR3 DNA reads TGTGCCAGTAGGGGACTAGCCGGCGATGAGCAGTTCTTC. Its protein is CASRGLAGDEQFF.

The chain recombines TRBV30 with TRBJ1-3, with D maybe TRBD1 (6 bases). This CDR3 is built from 14 residues. V was clipped by 0 bases and J by 2 bases, with 8 bases between them. Germline assignment: CDR1 GTSNPN and CDR2 SVGIG (reference sequence). CDR3 in amino acids: CAWSVRGTGNTIYF. The CDR3 DNA reads as TGTGCCTGGAGTGTAAGGGGGACTGGAAACACCATATATTTT.

The chain uses TRBV5-1 and TRBJ2-5; 7 nucleotides match TRBD1. The J call is uncertain, as TRBJ2-7 better fits the DNA end. The length of the CDR3 is 14 residues. Germline CDR1 reads SGHRS; CDR2 reads YFSETQ. As DNA, the CDR3 is TGCGCCAGCAGCTTGGGACAGGGCTCGGGCGAGCAGTACTTC. This gives the protein CASSLGQGSGEQYF.